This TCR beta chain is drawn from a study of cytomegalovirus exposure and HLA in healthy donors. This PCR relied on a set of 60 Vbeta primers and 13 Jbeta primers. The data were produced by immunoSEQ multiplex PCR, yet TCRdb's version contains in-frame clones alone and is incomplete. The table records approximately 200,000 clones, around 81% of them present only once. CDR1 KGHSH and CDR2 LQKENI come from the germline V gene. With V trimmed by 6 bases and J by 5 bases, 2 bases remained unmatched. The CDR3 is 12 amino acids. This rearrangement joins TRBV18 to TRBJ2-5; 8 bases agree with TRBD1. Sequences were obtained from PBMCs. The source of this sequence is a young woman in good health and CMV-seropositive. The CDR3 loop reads CASSPGGETQYF. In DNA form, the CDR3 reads TGTGCCAGCTCCCCAGGGGGCGAGACCCAGTACTTC.